The 9 T cell receptor beta chains given below trace back to one sample, sequenced in a study of T cell repertoires in cytomegalovirus infection. TCRdb used MiXCR to reprocess the reads, holding one entry per CDR3 protein. This table holds approximately 340,000 distinct CDR3 sequences, almost 30% found once. The antigens for these receptors are not known. The sequences come from cultured PBMCs, collected from culture after CMV antigen stimulation. Receptor source: a human donor in good health (CMV status not recorded). Some clones in this sample may be carry-over from other donors' samples.

The chain is built from TRBV5-1 and TRBJ1-6; D is unresolved. Per the germline V gene, CDR1 is SGHRS and CDR2 is YFSETQ. This CDR3 is 16 amino acids long. V dropped 1 base and J dropped 0 bases, with 8 bases sitting between them. In DNA, the CDR3 is TGCGCCAGCAGCTTGACCGGGGACTCCTATAATTCACCCCTCCACTTT. Its translation: CASSLTGDSYNSPLHF.

The CDR3 bases are TGTGCCAGCATCCCCAGGGGGTCCAGGGACACCGGGGAGCTGTTTTTT. It encodes CASIPRGSRDTGELFF. This rearrangement joins TRBV25-1 to TRBJ2-2, with 7 bases lining up with TRBD1. Germline V gene lookup returns CDR1 MGHDK and CDR2 SYGVNS. The CDR3 sequence is 16 residues long. V gave up 7 bases and J gave up 3 bases; unmatched junction bases: 11. Supplemented by reference TRBV25-1 and TRBJ2-2, the full variable domain reads EADIYQTPRYLVIGTGKKITLECSQTMGHDKMYWYQQDPGMELHLIHYSYGVNSTEKGDLSSESTVSRIRTEHFPLTLESARPSHTSQYLCASIPRGSRDTGELFFGEGSRLTVL.

The CDR3 bases are TGCAGCGTCGGGTGGTCGTACGAGCAGTACTTC. Residues: CSVGWSYEQYF. This sequence joins TRBV29-1 and TRBJ2-7, with D hard to call. The CDR3 contains 11 residues. Germline V gives CDR1 SQVTM, CDR2 ANQGSEA. V lost 6 bases, J lost 4 bases, and 10 bases lay in between.

This clonotype was counted only a few times. This chain uses TRBV6-5 with TRBJ2-1, with 9 bases identical to TRBD2. After removal of 0 bases from V and 8 bases from J, the junction contained 8 bases not matched to a gene. Germline assignment: CDR1 MNHEY and CDR2 SVGAGI. The CDR3 spans 16 residues. The CDR3 sequence: CASSYSSGSPPDEQFF. CDR3 in DNA: TGTGCCAGCAGTTACTCTAGCGGGAGTCCTCCCGATGAGCAGTTCTTC.

This clonotype was observed a few times. The rearrangement joins TRBV7-8 to TRBJ1-5, with 8 positions matching TRBD1. CDR3 size: 16 residues. Per the germline V gene, CDR1 is SGHVS and CDR2 is FQNEAQ. Trimming removed 2 bases from V and 1 base from J; junction bases left unmatched: 4. The CDR3, as DNA: TGTGCCAGCAGCTTATTGGGACAGGTCAGCAATCAGCCCCAGCATTTT. It yields the protein CASSLLGQVSNQPQHF.

The V and J genes are TRBV24-1 and TRBJ1-1, with 7 positions matching TRBD1. Germline V gene data show CDR1 as KGHDR and CDR2 as SFDVKD. Trimming took 4 bases from V and 8 from J; bases not matched to a gene: 6. There are 13 residues in the CDR3. CDR3 DNA sequence: TGTGCCACCAGTGACCCGGACAGGCCGGAAGCTTTCTTT. This translates into CATSDPDRPEAFF.

The sample holds a few counts of this clonotype. This chain joins TRBV30 and TRBJ2-2; tentative D call: TRBD1 (7 bases). Trimming removed 1 base at V and 5 bases at J, with 20 bases between. The CDR3 totals 17 residues. Germline V gene data show CDR1 as GTSNPN and CDR2 as SVGIG (reference sequence). This chain's CDR3 is CAWSGLRRGRWTGELFF. The CDR3 DNA reads TGTGCCTGGAGTGGCCTGCGGAGGGGGCGATGGACCGGGGAGCTGTTTTTT.

This clonotype was seen ten or more times. The V gene is TRBV7-8, the J gene TRBJ1-5, with 8 bases matching TRBD1. V lost 5 bases, J lost 7 bases, and 10 bases stayed unmatched. The germline V gene has CDR1 SGHVS and CDR2 FQNEAQ. The CDR3 has 15 residues. The CDR3 bases are TGTGCCAGCAGCCTCCGCGGACAGGGTCGACAGCCCCAGCATTTT. This sequence encodes CASSLRGQGRQPQHF. The whole variable domain, filled in from reference TRBV7-8 and TRBJ1-5, reads GAGVSQSPRYKVAKRGQDVALRCDPISGHVSLFWYQQALGQGPEFLTYFQNEAQLDKSGLPSDRFFAERPEGSVSTLKIQRTQQEDSAVYLCASSLRGQGRQPQHFGDGTRLSIL.

This chain links TRBV24-1 with TRBJ2-1; TRBD2 matches 15 bases. Losses at the gene ends were 3 bases for V and 6 bases for J; bases not matched to a gene: 5. The germline gives CDR1 KGHDR, CDR2 SFDVKD. CDR3 length equals 17 residues. CDR3 sequence reads: CATSDPGTSGGSNEQFF. CDR3 bases: TGTGCCACCAGTGATCCTGGGACTAGCGGGGGGAGCAATGAGCAGTTCTTC.